This is a list of T cell receptor beta chains from one sample in a study of immune heterogeneity within non-small cell lung tumors. TCRdb reprocessed the multiplex PCR reads via MiXCR and lists one record per CDR3 protein. The repertoire includes 10,000 to 15,000 distinct CDR3 sequences, about 23% of them detected once, and roughly 13% sits in the top ten. The source material was lung tumor tissue. These receptors all come from a man aged 45 to 65 with non-small cell lung cancer. Both conserved end residues are part of each CDR3. D genes are given only for firm matches. Rows may omit the clone size; those that give it use once, few, many or a size class.

CDR3 protein | CDR3 DNA | J gene | V gene | D gene | clone size
CANFRGGRYDTF | TGTGCCAACTTTCGAGGGGGGCGGTATGATACCTTC | TRBJ1-2 | TRBV28 | - | medium-sized
CASSRGRDNSPLHF | TGCGCCAGCAGCAGGGGACGGGATAATTCACCCCTCCACTTT | TRBJ1-6 | TRBV5-1 | - | many
CATSRAGLAGANEQFF | TGTGCCACCAGCAGAGCGGGCCTAGCGGGAGCCAATGAGCAGTTCTTC | TRBJ2-1 | TRBV15 | TRBD2 | many
CASSPRGANYGYTF | TGTGCCAGCAGCCCCAGAGGAGCTAACTATGGCTACACCTTC | TRBJ1-2 | TRBV3-1 | - | many
CASSSPPDRNYGYTF | TGTGCCAGCAGCTCCCCCCCGGACAGGAACTATGGCTACACCTTC | TRBJ1-2 | TRBV7-9 | TRBD1 | medium-sized
CSTSAGGAGTDTQYF | TGTTCCACCAGCGCCGGGGGGGCTGGCACAGATACGCAGTATTTT | TRBJ2-3 | TRBV6-2/TRBV6-3 | TRBD2 | -
CASSPRQASGSPLHF | TGTGCCAGCAGCCCCCGCCAGGCTTCAGGTTCACCCCTCCACTTT | TRBJ1-6 | TRBV7-2 | - | -
CSAPNKRGGNNEQFF | TGCAGTGCTCCCAATAAACGGGGGGGCAACAATGAGCAGTTCTTC | TRBJ2-1 | TRBV20-1 | TRBD2 | many
CASSRQELAVHYEQYF | TGTGCCAGCAGCCGCCAAGAGCTAGCGGTTCACTACGAGCAGTACTTC | TRBJ2-7 | TRBV7-9 | TRBD2 | large
CASSPFVGANTEAFF | TGTGCCAGCAGCCCTTTTGTCGGGGCAAACACTGAAGCTTTCTTT | TRBJ1-1 | TRBV5-5 | - | many
CASSFRLANTGELFF | TGTGCCAGCAGTTTCCGTCTCGCGAACACCGGGGAGCTGTTTTTT | TRBJ2-2 | TRBV12-3/TRBV12-4 | - | many
CASSVQGARAEQYF | TGTGCCAGTAGTGTACAGGGGGCGAGGGCCGAGCAGTACTTC | TRBJ2-7 | TRBV19 | TRBD1 | medium-sized
CASSRTGFNTGELFF | TGTGCCAGTAGTAGGACAGGGTTCAACACGGGGGAGCTGTTTTTT | TRBJ2-2 | TRBV19 | TRBD1 | few